This TCR beta chain was documented in a study of blood T cell repertoires in COVID-19. In the study overall: Sites across the United States, Italy and Spain contributed samples from acute and convalescent COVID-19. T cells, B-cell-depleted T cells, or PBMCs supplied cDNA or gDNA.

Seattle patients were enrolled during active infection and followed longitudinally. Germline V gene lookup returns CDR1 SEHNR and CDR2 FQNEAQ (reference sequence). This CDR3 region has 15 residues. The V gene lost 4 bases and the J gene lost 7 bases, with 17 bases spanning the gap. In the source study's methods: Amplification of reference gene primers provided the estimated nucleated cell counts. Sequenced by immunoSEQ multiplex PCR; TCRdb stores in-frame clones only, minus some. V and J calls plus clone size are reproduced from that table; the DNA served to infer D and trimming. This table has over 200,000 clones, around 90% appearing once.

The TCR originated in a person aged 18 to 30 with COVID-19, enrolled during active disease. The source material was peripheral blood. The chain is built from TRBV7-9 and TRBJ2-1; maybe TRBD2 (6 bases). Here the CDR3 DNA reads TGTGCCAGCAGCTCAAATCGGAGGGCCTTAAATGAGCAGTTCTTC. It is translated as CASSSNRRALNEQFF.